A selection of T cell receptor beta chains follows, all from one sample in a study of T cells expressing NK-cell markers. TCRdb re-called the 5' RACE reads and catalogs CDR3 proteins one per entry, DNA excluded. The table for this sample gives 350,000 to 450,000 distinct CDR3 sequences. The source material was blood T cells: a sorted CD56 or NKG2C T cell subset, CD4+ or CD8+ T cells, or bulk PBMC T cells (not recorded which). These TCRs come from a man aged 18-69 years in good health. The CDR3 runs from the conserved cysteine through the conserved F or W.

j_gene,v_gene,CDR3aa
TRBJ1-6,TRBV5-1,CASSGYQGSGSPLHF
TRBJ2-5,TRBV20-1,CSAGPIRETQYF
TRBJ1-3,TRBV7-9,CASSLAQPGDGNTIYF
TRBJ1-1,TRBV2,CASSSLFNPNSEAFF
TRBJ2-7,TRBV29-1,CSVGTGFYQDEQYF
TRBJ2-7,TRBV7-8,CASSLPGQGIATEQYF
TRBJ1-2,TRBV18,CASSLGSTNYGYTF
TRBJ2-7,TRBV5-5,CASSLSWANEQYF
TRBJ1-4,TRBV19,CASSRVEKLFF
TRBJ1-6,TRBV6-4,CASSDSHNSPLHF
TRBJ2-2,TRBV11-2,CASSFRPLGLGVTGELFF
TRBJ2-2,TRBV24-1,CATSDRLRELFF
TRBJ2-1,TRBV6-1,CASKVQPGQGAGEQFF
TRBJ2-7,TRBV4-1,CACSRGPSGGAYEQYF
TRBJ1-2,TRBV7-8,CASSLWDRGNGYTF